The following is a T cell receptor beta chain sequence with its context. Its specificity is unknown. The data were taken from a study of OX40 agonist ivuxolimab in advanced cancers. General observations from the study: Some patients who did not respond also had low normalized T-cell clonal expansion.

This CDR3 spans 12 amino acids. Trimming removed 8 bases from V and 2 bases from J, with 9 bases in between. Germline CDR1 is LNHDA and CDR2 is SQIVND (reference sequence). Repertoires were generated with immunoSEQ multiplex PCR, while TCRdb's copy carries only in-frame clones and drops some. Of around 68,000 clones detected, around 93% appear once; the ten largest clones hold approximately 1%. The specimen was CD4+ or CD8+ T cells sorted from blood, collected in a trial of the OX40 agonist ivuxolimab. This TCR was recovered from an adult with an advanced solid tumor such as melanoma, head and neck, liver or kidney cancer. V usage is TRBV19 and J usage is TRBJ2-5; possibly TRBD2 for D (5 bases). Written as DNA, the CDR3 is TGTGCCAGTGGACTGGGACAAGAGACCCAGTACTTC. Its translation is CASGLGQETQYF. The full variable domain, completed using reference TRBV19 and TRBJ2-5, is DGGITQSPKYLFRKEGQNVTLSCEQNLNHDAMYWYRQDPGQGLRLIYYSQIVNDFQKGDIAEGYSVSREKKESFPLTVTSAQKNPTAFYLCASGLGQETQYFGPGTRLLVL.